The sequence of this T cell receptor (beta chain) was determined in a study of T cells in Graves' hyperthyroidism and ophthalmopathy. Study summary: Prior to any treatment, at the point of initial diagnosis, peripheral blood was collected.

What was amplified from RNA transcripts were TCR beta CDR3 regions. Researchers ran a first-round RT-PCR on the TCR CDR3 using the HTBI primer set. TCRdb recomputed calls from the multiplex PCR reads with MiXCR, one row per CDR3 protein. The table has hundreds of thousands of distinct CDR3 sequences, around 15% seen once. Points from the study as a whole: The model predicted ophthalmopathy a median around six months before onset.

The CDR3 spans 15 residues. Germline V gives CDR1 MNHEY, CDR2 SVGAGI. Between the trimmed V and J ends, which lost 2 bases and 3 bases, there was a span of 14 bases. Stable Graves' hyperthyroidism meant no ophthalmopathy progression within 18 months. Patients were excluded for uncontrolled infection, other autoimmune disease, pregnancy or lactation. Turning to this clonotype: Its antigen is not identified.

This receptor was identified in a woman between 18 and 29 years old with Graves' hyperthyroidism. The chain joins TRBV6-5 to TRBJ2-7, with a tentative D call TRBD1 (5 bases). The sample was blood. CDR3 DNA sequence: TGTGCCAGCAGTTACCAGGGCCCCTCCGTCTACGAGCAGTACTTC. Its protein product is CASSYQGPSVYEQYF.